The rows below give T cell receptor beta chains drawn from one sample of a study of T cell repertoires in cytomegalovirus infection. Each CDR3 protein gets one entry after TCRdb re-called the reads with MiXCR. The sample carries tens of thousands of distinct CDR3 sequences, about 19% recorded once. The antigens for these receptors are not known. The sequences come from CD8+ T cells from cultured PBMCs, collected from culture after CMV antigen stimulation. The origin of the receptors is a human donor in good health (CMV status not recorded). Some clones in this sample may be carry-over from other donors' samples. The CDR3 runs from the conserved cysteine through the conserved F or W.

CASSISPRGEQFF	TRBV19
CASSGRLAGGGQFF	TRBV9
CASSLGGASYNEQFF	TRBV12-3/TRBV12-4
CASSFSTLVNEQFF	TRBV28
CASSRTGWDEQYF	TRBV6-5
CASSLGGEIMDAGYGYTF	TRBV27
CASSLDRGRGTEAFF	TRBV7-6
CASSLGQGVDEQYF	TRBV28
CASSTAAGRNYYEQYF	TRBV6-6
CASSLGTGEVKETQYF	TRBV7-9
CSVESGGASSYNEQFF	TRBV29-1
CASSSPYGTSTHEQFF	TRBV11-3
CASSPTKWEGQGGKGLYGYTF	TRBV7-3
CASSLELTGELFF	TRBV7-6
CASSQGDKETQYF	TRBV14
CASSANTGGGGANVLTF	TRBV7-8
CSIRQGFADTQYF	TRBV29-1
CASSDQGYNSPLHF	TRBV2
CASSIAGGFYEQYF	TRBV19
CASSYLHPGKGSYNEQFF	TRBV6-6
CASSYPGGEYNEQFF	TRBV6-2/TRBV6-3
CASSRPRGAGTGELFF	TRBV4-2
CASSVRQTEQYF	TRBV7-8
CASSLDRGQDTQYF	TRBV27
CASSFRTDYNSPLHF	TRBV7-6
CASSSGLAVYNEQFF	TRBV7-9
CSARVGGRTDPTGELFF	TRBV20-1
CASSPGQGDTGELFF	TRBV7-8
CSARDLRESYEQYF	TRBV20-1
CASSLELAGTYEQYF	TRBV7-2
CASSPSGEQYF	TRBV6-6
CASSRTLGSSYQETQYF	TRBV2
CSARDLLGGQGYTIYF	TRBV20-1
CASSVGGKFSYEQYF	TRBV9
CASSEVGPTDTQYF	TRBV9
CASSVAGGGTDTQYF	TRBV9
CASSQDRTSGREETQYF	TRBV3-1
CASSLGGSRVIVYGYTF	TRBV5-6
CASSLEPLETNPDTQYF	TRBV7-2
CASSFTGFQETQYF	TRBV6-2/TRBV6-3
CASKGTSGISGELFF	TRBV4-3
CASSYGTSGRSRAYNEQFF	TRBV6-2/TRBV6-3
CASSSIQGGPYYNEQFF	TRBV7-9
CASSNGQRTYEQYF	TRBV12-3/TRBV12-4
CASSFGTSFGNEQFF	TRBV7-6